What follows are 5 T cell receptor beta chains derived from one specimen sequenced in a study of blood T cell repertoires in COVID-19 (dated by TCRdb to about 2020). The method was the immunoSEQ multiplex PCR assay. As stored in TCRdb, this immuneACCESS dataset retains in-frame rearrangements with V and J assigned. A fraction of the clones does not appear; measured against another copy, unresolved V genes explain less than half of the discrepancy, and the remainder lacks a known reason. The sample profile shows some 230,000 clones; 85% to 90% of them were found once. In total, the top ten clones hold approximately 3.4% of the sample. The sample consisted of PBMCs or T cells enriched from blood (not recorded which). The receptors stem from a woman between 18 and 29 years old in a cohort exposed to, infected with or recovered from COVID-19 (not recorded which).

The V gene is TRBV5-1, the J gene TRBJ1-5, with 7 bases matching TRBD1. This CDR3 spans 15 amino acids. Unmatched junction bases numbered 7, after V lost 4 bases and J lost 3 bases. Germline CDR1 reads SGHRS; CDR2 reads YFSETQ. CDR3 region: CASSRTGTDNQPQHF. CDR3 in DNA: TGCGCCAGCAGCAGGACCGGGACAGACAATCAGCCCCAGCATTTT.

The V gene is TRBV24-1, the J gene TRBJ2-1; unclear D gene. Germline V gene lookup returns CDR1 KGHDR and CDR2 SFDVKD. The length of the CDR3 is 12 residues. Between the trimmed V and J ends, which lost 0 bases and 10 bases, there was a span of 6 bases. Here the CDR3 reads CATSDLRREQFF. DNA of the CDR3: TGTGCCACCAGTGATTTGCGGCGGGAGCAGTTCTTC.

With regard to this clone: This sample also contains other DNA sequences that code for the same CDR3. The chain recombines TRBV19 with TRBJ1-2; D might be TRBD1 (5 bases). Germline V gives CDR1 LNHDA, CDR2 SQIVND (reference sequence). With 1 base removed from V and 6 bases from J, the gap between germline ends came to 6 bases. This CDR3 spans 12 amino acids. The CDR3 loop is CASSIGGDGYTF. CDR3 bases: TGTGCCAGTAGTATAGGGGGCGATGGCTACACCTTC.

This rearrangement joins TRBV5-1 to TRBJ1-1; no clear D. The V end was cut by 4 bases, the J end by 6 bases, with 16 bases between. Germline V gene sequence: CDR1 SGHRS, CDR2 YFSETQ. The CDR3 totals 14 residues. The DNA for the CDR3 is TGCGCCAGCAGCCCAGCGATTGATGTCGCTGAAGCTTTCTTT. This codes for CASSPAIDVAEAFF.

The chain links TRBV2 to TRBJ1-4; D perhaps matches TRBD1 (5 bases). CDR1 SNHLY and CDR2 FYNNEI come from the germline V gene. V was clipped by 8 bases and J by 8 bases, with 15 bases between them. The CDR3 loop spans 13 amino acids. The DNA for the CDR3 is TGTGCCAGCGCCGTGGGGCTGAGAGAAAAACTGTTTTTT. Amino acids: CASAVGLREKLFF.